This T cell receptor (beta chain) was found in a study of identical twins (dated by TCRdb to 2016 to 2017). Concerning the study at large: To test whether fetal clonotypes persist, the study used deep sequencing on TCR alpha and beta repertoires from monozygotic twins, unrelated adults of various ages, and cord blood. To rule out contamination, replicate twin experiments were performed at different times with different library preparation protocols.

Results the study describes overall, beyond this receptor: Because the same donors could not be followed over many years, the conclusions depended on cross-sectional statistical analysis. Fewer insertions were carried by abundant cord blood beta clonotypes, a similar but weaker trend appeared in young adult naive repertoires, and no such trend appeared in memory repertoires. Out-of-frame TCR alpha sequences shared between twins showed an excess of low generation-probability sequences compared with coincidental sharing between unrelated individuals. A weaker excess of twin sharing was found in beta out-of-frame sequences because the signal-to-noise ratio was lowered by fewer shared sequences. Invariant T cells such as MAIT and iNKT could partly confound zero-insertion analyses, although diverse VJ usage argued against such confounding for most clonotypes. Out-of-frame TCR alpha sharing in monozygotic twins was systematically underestimated by recombination models, whereas sharing between unrelated individuals was in agreement with the recombination models.

Every donor was a healthy Caucasian. Three pairs of female monozygotic twins, all aged about 18 to 29 years, were included in the twin cohort. The RNA used for TCR libraries was isolated from peripheral blood mononuclear cells. On this clonotype itself: Its antigen specificity is not known. Base qualities are not recorded, but no much larger clone differs from it by a single base.

Based on the germline V gene, the CDR1 and CDR2 sequences are SQVTM and ANQGSEA. The germline V and J ends show losses of 1 base and 4 bases respectively, and no gene match explains 11 bases of the junction. The CDR3 runs 16 amino acids, cysteine and phenylalanine included. Just CDR3 DNA is preserved here, 48 bases in frame from base 1. The library came from 5' RACE. The reads were generated on an Illumina HiSeq 2000. Template switching introduced a universal primer binding site; the final cDNA contained a unique molecular identifier, enabling accurate counting of TCR cDNA molecules. First-strand cDNA for TCR alpha and beta chains was synthesized from specific primers in the conserved constant-segment region. To control for contamination, every cDNA library carried two barcodes: a SMART-Mk sample barcode plus Illumina barcodes. TruSeq adapter sequences and Illumina sample barcodes were added in two successive PCR steps. The Illumina HiSeq platform was used with custom primers to sequence TCR alpha and beta cDNA libraries. Under the source paper's analysis protocol: Unique molecular identifiers were extracted from raw reads with MiGEC, and CDR3 positions were determined with MiXCR. For each individual, recombination models were inferred using an EM algorithm with the repgenHMM and IGoR tools. Shared clonotype analysis was performed with the tcR package in R, normalizing sharing by the product of cloneset sizes. To study raw recombination without the effects of thymic and clonal selection, out-of-frame nonproductive sequences were analyzed. TCRdb ran its own pipeline on the public reads, namely fastp trimming at Q25 and MiXCR clone calling, and kept in-frame beta chains. Entries are consolidated by CDR3 protein sequence, retaining the most common genes and DNA. It is TCRdb's table, rather than the study itself, that gives the V and J calls and clone size. The sample table holds more than 600,000 distinct CDR3 sequences, of which around a sixth were seen once. The ten largest clones add up to under 15% of the sample.

The same specimen was also included in a second study, on T cells expressing NK-cell markers. The other study reports the following: In sorted CD3+CD56+NKG2C+, CD3+CD56+NKG2C- and CD3+CD56-NKG2C+ T-cell subsets from eight donors, TCR beta-chain repertoires were profiled. Seven of the eight sequenced donors were HCMV-seropositive and one was HCMV-seronegative. To restrict sorting to alphabetaTCR-expressing T cells, an anti-gammadeltaTCR antibody was added in several experiments. In six donors, the dominant CD3+CD56+NKG2C+ clonotypes were found to rank among the top 10 CD8+ clonotypes and to make up 1.0-7.0% of CD8+ T cells. Those dominant clonotypes were again the most abundant among CD3+CD56-NKG2C+ cells in a few donors, at about 25-65%. It remained unclear whether the expanded NKG2C-expressing T cell clones were specific for HCMV antigens. All eight donors whose samples were sequenced were randomly selected healthy volunteers, three of them men and five women. HCMV-specific IgG was detected in serum with a commercial ELISA kit to determine HCMV serostatus. For about 6 donors, bulk peripheral blood T-cell repertoires were additionally sequenced from unsorted PBMC. MIGEC was used to demultiplex reads and group reads by UMI, and MiTCR was used to assemble and quantify clonotypes. To exclude erroneous sequences, any TCR cDNA sequence not supported by at least two reads was discarded. The tcR package was used for downstream repertoire analysis, with clonotypes matched between fractions based on CDR3 nucleotide sequence plus V segment. VDJmatch was used to annotate antigen specificity against VDJdb, with one amino acid substitution allowed in CDR3.

This clonotype was obtained from a woman in her late teens or twenties in good health. The sample was PBMCs. This chain joins TRBV29-1 to TRBJ2-7; 9 nucleotides in the junction match TRBD2. The bases are TGCAGCGTTGAAGGAGGAGTAGCGGGAGTCTCTTACGAGCAGTACTTC. Its amino acids are CSVEGGVAGVSYEQYF.